This T cell receptor beta chain was profiled in a study of blood T cell repertoires in COVID-19. Study-wide background: Acute-phase and convalescent COVID-19 samples originated in the United States, Italy and Spain.

As handled by the study authors: Cell counts per sample came from amplifying reference gene primers. Sequencing was performed with immunoSEQ multiplex PCR; in TCRdb, only in-frame clones are kept and a portion is missing. The V and J calls and clone size are taken from that table; D and trimming were inferred from the DNA. The table lists about 74,000 clones, roughly 74% of them singletons. From germline, CDR1 is LNHDA and CDR2 SQIVND (reference sequence). The V end was cut by 3 bases, the J end by 8 bases, with 26 bases between. The CDR3 has 18 amino acids. The receptor was derived from a human donor in a cohort sampled during active COVID-19. This sequence joins TRBV19 and TRBJ1-5; perhaps TRBD1 as D (6 bases). Sequencing was performed on peripheral blood. The DNA for the CDR3 is TGTGCCAGTAGTATTTTTAGGGTGCGGGGGGCGCCCCGGGAGCCCCAGCATTTT. It translates to CASSIFRVRGAPREPQHF.